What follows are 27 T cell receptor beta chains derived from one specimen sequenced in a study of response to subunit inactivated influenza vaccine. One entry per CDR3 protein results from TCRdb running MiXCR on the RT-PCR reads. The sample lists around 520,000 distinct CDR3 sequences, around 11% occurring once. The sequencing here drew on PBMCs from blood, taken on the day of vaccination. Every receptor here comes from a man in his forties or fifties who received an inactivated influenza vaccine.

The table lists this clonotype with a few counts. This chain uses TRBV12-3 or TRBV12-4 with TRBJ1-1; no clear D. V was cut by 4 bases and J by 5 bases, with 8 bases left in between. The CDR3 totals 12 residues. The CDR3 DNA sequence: TGTGCCAGCAGTTGGGTGGGGACTGAAGCTTTCTTT. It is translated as CASSWVGTEAFF.

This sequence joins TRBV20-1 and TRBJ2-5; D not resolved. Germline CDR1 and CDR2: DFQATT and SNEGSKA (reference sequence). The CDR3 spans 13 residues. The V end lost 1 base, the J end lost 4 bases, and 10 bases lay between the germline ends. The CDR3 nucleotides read TGCAGTGCTAGAGGGTGGGCAGCAGAGACCCAGTACTTC. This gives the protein CSARGWAAETQYF.

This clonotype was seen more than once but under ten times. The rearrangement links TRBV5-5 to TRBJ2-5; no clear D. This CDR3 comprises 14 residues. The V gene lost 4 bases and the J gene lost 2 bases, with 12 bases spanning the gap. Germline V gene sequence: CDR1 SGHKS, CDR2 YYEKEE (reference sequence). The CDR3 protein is CASSPDLKQETQYF. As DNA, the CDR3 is TGTGCCAGCAGCCCAGACCTAAAACAAGAGACCCAGTACTTC.

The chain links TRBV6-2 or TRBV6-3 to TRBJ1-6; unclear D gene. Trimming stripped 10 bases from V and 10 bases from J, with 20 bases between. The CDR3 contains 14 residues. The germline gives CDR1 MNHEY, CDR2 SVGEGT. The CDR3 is CAINRPGRGSPLHF. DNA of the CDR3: TGTGCCATCAATCGCCCGGGCCGAGGATCACCCCTCCACTTT.

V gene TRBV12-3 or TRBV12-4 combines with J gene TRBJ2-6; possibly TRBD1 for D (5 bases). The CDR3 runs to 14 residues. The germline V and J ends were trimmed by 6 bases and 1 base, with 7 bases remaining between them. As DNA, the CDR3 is TGTGCCAGCAGGACAGCGTCTGGGGCCAACGTCCTGACTTTC. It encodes CASRTASGANVLTF.

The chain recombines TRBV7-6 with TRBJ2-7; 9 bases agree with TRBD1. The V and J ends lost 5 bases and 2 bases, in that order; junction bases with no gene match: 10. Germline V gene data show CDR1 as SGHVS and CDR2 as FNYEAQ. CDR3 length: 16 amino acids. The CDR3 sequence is CASSPFPGQGTYEQYF. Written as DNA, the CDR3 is TGTGCCAGCAGCCCTTTCCCGGGACAGGGAACCTACGAGCAGTACTTC.

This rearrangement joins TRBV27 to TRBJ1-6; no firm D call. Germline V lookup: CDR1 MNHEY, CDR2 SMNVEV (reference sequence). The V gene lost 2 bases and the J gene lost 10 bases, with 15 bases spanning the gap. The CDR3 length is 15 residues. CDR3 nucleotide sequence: TGTGCCAGCAGTTTAAAGTCCCTTACTTACTCACCCCTCCACTTT. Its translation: CASSLKSLTYSPLHF.

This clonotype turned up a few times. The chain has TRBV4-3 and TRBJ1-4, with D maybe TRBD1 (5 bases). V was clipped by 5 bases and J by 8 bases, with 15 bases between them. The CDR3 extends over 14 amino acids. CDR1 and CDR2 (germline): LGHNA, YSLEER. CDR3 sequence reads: CASSTRDPGEKLFF. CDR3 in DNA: TGCGCCAGCAGCACCCGGGACCCAGGGGAAAAACTGTTTTTT.

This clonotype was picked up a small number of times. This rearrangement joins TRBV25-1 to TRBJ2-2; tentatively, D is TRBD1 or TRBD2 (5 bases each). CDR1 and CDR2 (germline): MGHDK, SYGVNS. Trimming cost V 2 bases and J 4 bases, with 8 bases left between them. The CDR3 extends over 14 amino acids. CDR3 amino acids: CASSEGAGTGELFF. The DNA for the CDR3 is TGTGCCAGCAGTGAAGGGGCGGGCACCGGGGAGCTGTTTTTT.

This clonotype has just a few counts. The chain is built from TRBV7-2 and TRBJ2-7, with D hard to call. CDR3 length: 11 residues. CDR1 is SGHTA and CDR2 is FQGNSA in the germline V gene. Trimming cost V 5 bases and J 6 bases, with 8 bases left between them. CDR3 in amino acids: CASSTVREQYF. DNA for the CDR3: TGTGCCAGCAGCACCGTTCGCGAGCAGTACTTC.

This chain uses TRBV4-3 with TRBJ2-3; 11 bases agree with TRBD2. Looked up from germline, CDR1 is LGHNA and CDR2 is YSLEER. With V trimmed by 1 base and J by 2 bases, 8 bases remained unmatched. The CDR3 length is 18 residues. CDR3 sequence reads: CASSQGFLAGGFTDTQYF. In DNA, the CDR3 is TGCGCCAGCAGCCAAGGCTTTTTAGCGGGGGGGTTCACAGATACGCAGTATTTT.

In DNA, the CDR3 is TGTGCCAGCAGATTTGGGGACTACGAGCAGTACTTC. It yields the protein CASRFGDYEQYF. The rearrangement joins TRBV7-9 to TRBJ2-7; D ambiguous. This CDR3 comprises 12 residues. Deletions cut 6 bases from V and 3 bases from J, with 9 bases between. Germline V CDR1 and CDR2: SEHNR, FQNEAQ (reference sequence).

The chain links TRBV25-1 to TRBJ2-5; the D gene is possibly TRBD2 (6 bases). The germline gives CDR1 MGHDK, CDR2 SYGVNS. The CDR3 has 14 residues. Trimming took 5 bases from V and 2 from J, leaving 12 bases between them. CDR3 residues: CASSFGLQQETQYF. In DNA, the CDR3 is TGTGCCAGCAGTTTTGGACTACAACAAGAGACCCAGTACTTC.

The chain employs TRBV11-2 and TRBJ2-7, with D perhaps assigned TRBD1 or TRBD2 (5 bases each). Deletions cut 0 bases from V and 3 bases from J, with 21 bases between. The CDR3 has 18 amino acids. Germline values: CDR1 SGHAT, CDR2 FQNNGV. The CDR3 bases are TGTGCCAGCAGCTTAGATCGATCCACCGGGACCTCGTTCTACGAGCAGTACTTC. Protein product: CASSLDRSTGTSFYEQYF.

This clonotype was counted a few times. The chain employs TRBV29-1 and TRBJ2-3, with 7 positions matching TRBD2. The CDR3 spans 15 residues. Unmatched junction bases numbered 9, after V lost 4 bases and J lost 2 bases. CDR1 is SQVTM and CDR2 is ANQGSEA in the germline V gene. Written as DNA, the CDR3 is TGCAGCGTTGTCATGCCTAGCGGCTTCACAGATACGCAGTATTTT. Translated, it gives CSVVMPSGFTDTQYF.

CDR3 region: CASSLWDRGADTQYF. DNA for the CDR3: TGTGCCAGCAGTTTATGGGACAGGGGGGCAGATACGCAGTATTTT. The chain combines TRBV28 with TRBJ2-3; 10 bases agree with TRBD1. Germline CDR1 is MDHEN and CDR2 is SYDVKM. The CDR3 is 15 amino acids. Trimming took 0 bases from V and 4 from J; bases not matched to a gene: 1.

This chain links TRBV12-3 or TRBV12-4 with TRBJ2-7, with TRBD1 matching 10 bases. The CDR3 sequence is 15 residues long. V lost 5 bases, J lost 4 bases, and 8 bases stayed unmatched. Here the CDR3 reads CASSDPGTGVYEQYF. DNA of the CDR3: TGTGCCAGCAGTGATCCCGGGACAGGGGTTTACGAGCAGTACTTC.

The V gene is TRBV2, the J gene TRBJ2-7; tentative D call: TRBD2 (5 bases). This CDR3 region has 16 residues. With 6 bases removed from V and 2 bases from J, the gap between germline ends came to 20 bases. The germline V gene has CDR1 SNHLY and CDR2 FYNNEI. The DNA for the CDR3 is TGTGCCAGCAGGGACCCACGGCGGGTTCTCCCCTACGAGCAGTACTTC. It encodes CASRDPRRVLPYEQYF.

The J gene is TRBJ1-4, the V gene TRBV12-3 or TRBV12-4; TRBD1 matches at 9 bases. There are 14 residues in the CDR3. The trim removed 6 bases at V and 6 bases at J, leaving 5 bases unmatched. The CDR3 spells CASRPGTGYEKLFF. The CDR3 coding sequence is TGTGCCAGCAGGCCCGGGACAGGGTATGAAAAACTGTTTTTT.

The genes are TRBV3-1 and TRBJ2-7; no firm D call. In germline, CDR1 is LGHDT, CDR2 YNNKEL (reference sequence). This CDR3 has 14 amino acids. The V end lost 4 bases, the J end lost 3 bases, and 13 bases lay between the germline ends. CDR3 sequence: CASSPTRRGYEQYF. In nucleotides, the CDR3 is TGTGCCAGCAGCCCGACGCGGCGTGGCTACGAGCAGTACTTC.

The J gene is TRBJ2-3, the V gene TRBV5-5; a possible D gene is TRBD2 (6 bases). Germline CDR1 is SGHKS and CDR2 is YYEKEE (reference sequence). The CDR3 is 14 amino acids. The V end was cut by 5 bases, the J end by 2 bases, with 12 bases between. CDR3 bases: TGTGCCAGCAGGACGGGGGAAAACACAGATACGCAGTATTTT. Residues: CASRTGENTDTQYF.

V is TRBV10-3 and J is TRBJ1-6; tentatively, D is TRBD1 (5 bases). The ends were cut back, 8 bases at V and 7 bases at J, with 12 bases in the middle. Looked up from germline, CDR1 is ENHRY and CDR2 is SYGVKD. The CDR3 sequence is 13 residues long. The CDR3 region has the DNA TGTGCCATCGTGGGACGCCCGAATTCACCCCTCCACTTT. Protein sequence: CAIVGRPNSPLHF.

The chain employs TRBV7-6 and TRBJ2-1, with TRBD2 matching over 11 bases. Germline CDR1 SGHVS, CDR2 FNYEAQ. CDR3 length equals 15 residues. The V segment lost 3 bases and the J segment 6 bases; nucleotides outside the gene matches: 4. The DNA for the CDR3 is TGTGCCAGCAGCTTTAGCGGGGGGGCTACCAATGAGCAGTTCTTC. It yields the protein CASSFSGGATNEQFF.

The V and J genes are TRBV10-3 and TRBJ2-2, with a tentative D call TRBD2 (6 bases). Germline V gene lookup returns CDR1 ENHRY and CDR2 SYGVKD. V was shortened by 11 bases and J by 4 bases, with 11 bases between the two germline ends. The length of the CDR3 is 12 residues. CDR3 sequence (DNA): TGTGCCTTACGGGACTCCACCGGGGAGCTGTTTTTT. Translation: CALRDSTGELFF.

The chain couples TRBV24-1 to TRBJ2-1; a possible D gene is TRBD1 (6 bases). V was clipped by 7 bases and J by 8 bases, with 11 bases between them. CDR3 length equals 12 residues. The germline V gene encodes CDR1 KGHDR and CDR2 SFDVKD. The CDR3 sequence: CATRNRVDEQFF. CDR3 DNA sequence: TGTGCCACCAGAAACAGGGTAGATGAGCAGTTCTTC.

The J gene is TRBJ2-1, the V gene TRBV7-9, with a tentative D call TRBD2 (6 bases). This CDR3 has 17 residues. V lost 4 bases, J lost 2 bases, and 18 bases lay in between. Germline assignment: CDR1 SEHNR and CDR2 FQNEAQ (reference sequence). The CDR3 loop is CASSSRTGGVTYNEQFF. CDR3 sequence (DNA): TGTGCCAGCAGCTCCCGTACGGGCGGGGTAACCTACAATGAGCAGTTCTTC.

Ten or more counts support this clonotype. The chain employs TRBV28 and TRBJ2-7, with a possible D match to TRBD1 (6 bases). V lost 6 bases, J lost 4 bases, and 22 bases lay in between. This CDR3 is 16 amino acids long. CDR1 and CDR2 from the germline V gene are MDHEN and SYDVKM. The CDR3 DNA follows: TGTGCCAGCAGCTCCTTCAGCGGACAGTTACTTTACGAGCAGTACTTC. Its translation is CASSSFSGQLLYEQYF.